A single sample is the source of the 17 T cell receptor beta chains below, sequenced in a study of long-term antiretroviral therapy in people with HIV. At the survey level, the v3.0 immunoSEQ assay was run. Only in-frame clones appear in the TCRdb table, and some are missing; sequencing was by immunoSEQ multiplex PCR. The sample lists 25,000 to 35,000 clones, approximately 96% occurring once. The source material was unsorted PBMCs, sampled approximately 6.6 years after starting antiretroviral therapy. The receptor source for this set is a man aged 25-45 years with HIV.

The chain joins TRBV2 to TRBJ2-1; D remains unclear. Germline lookup yields CDR1 SNHLY and CDR2 FYNNEI. The CDR3 extends over 15 amino acids. V lost 4 bases, J lost 5 bases, and 15 bases lay in between. The DNA of the CDR3 is TGTGCCAGCAGTGTCGGTCAGCTGGCTAACAATGAGCAGTTCTTC. It specifies CASSVGQLANNEQFF.

The genes are TRBV29-1 and TRBJ1-1, with 12 bases lining up with TRBD1. Per the germline V gene, CDR1 is SQVTM and CDR2 is ANQGSEA. The CDR3 spans 14 residues. Losses at the gene ends were 6 bases for V and 1 base for J; bases not matched to a gene: 3. CDR3 sequence reads: CSVGTGGANTEAFF. The CDR3 region has the DNA TGCAGCGTCGGGACAGGGGGCGCGAACACTGAAGCTTTCTTT.

This clone was detected once. This chain joins TRBV6-1 and TRBJ1-5; a weak D match, TRBD1 (5 bases). Germline assignment: CDR1 MNHNS and CDR2 SASEGT. This CDR3 region has 14 residues. Between the trimmed V and J ends, which lost 4 bases and 7 bases, there was a span of 14 bases. The CDR3 bases are TGTGCCAGCAGTGTAGGGAGGGACGGGCAGCCCCAGCATTTT. Its protein is CASSVGRDGQPQHF.

The chain couples TRBV5-5 to TRBJ2-7, with 7 bases lining up with TRBD2. The junction had 3 bases not matched to a gene; V was cut back by 0 bases and J by 0 bases. The germline V gene encodes CDR1 SGHKS and CDR2 YYEKEE (reference sequence). The CDR3 covers 15 residues. CDR3 in DNA: TGTGCCAGCAGCTTGGAAGCGGGGCACTCCTACGAGCAGTACTTC. It specifies CASSLEAGHSYEQYF.

This clone was recorded once. The rearrangement links TRBV10-3 to TRBJ2-5; 8 positions agree with TRBD1. Trimming at V came to 10 bases and at J to 7 bases, leaving 11 bases not matched to a gene. Germline loops: CDR1 ENHRY, CDR2 SYGVKD. The CDR3 totals 13 residues. CDR3 amino acids: CATGTGEGGTQYF. The CDR3 nucleotides are TGTGCCACCGGGACAGGTGAAGGGGGGACCCAGTACTTC.

The gene calls are TRBV4-3 and TRBJ2-7, with 9 bases identical to TRBD2. CDR3 length: 15 residues. Germline loops: CDR1 LGHNA, CDR2 YSLEER. The J segment lost 2 bases and the V segment lost 0 bases, leaving 2 bases of the junction unmatched. In nucleotides, the CDR3 is TGCGCCAGCAGCCAAGACCGCGGGGGGGCCTACGAGCAGTACTTC. Protein: CASSQDRGGAYEQYF.

The chain employs TRBV2 and TRBJ2-1; TRBD1 agrees at 7 bases. Germline V CDR1 and CDR2: SNHLY, FYNNEI. The CDR3 has 14 amino acids. Losses at the gene ends were 6 bases for V and 0 bases for J; bases not matched to a gene: 2. The CDR3 region has the DNA TGTGCCAGCAGGGGGGACAGCTCCTACAATGAGCAGTTCTTC. It is translated as CASRGDSSYNEQFF.

This rearrangement joins TRBV7-9 to TRBJ2-7; 10 nucleotides align to TRBD2. V dropped 5 bases and J dropped 2; count of bases not matched to a gene: 12. This CDR3 contains 17 residues. Per germline, CDR1 SEHNR and CDR2 FQNEAQ (reference sequence). CDR3 nucleotides: TGTGCCAGCAGCCCGGGGGAGCGGGAGGGCCTCACCTACGAGCAGTACTTC. Protein sequence: CASSPGEREGLTYEQYF.

The chain has TRBV5-6 and TRBJ1-4; D unclear. The V end was cut by 0 bases, the J end by 5 bases, with 8 bases between. The germline CDR1 and CDR2 sequences are SGHDT and YYEEEE. The CDR3 length is 14 residues. In nucleotides, the CDR3 is TGTGCCAGCAGCTTGGCACAGTGGAATGAAAAACTGTTTTTT. It yields the protein CASSLAQWNEKLFF.

The chain recombines TRBV10-3 with TRBJ1-2; a weak D match, TRBD1 (6 bases). Trimming took 3 bases from V and 7 from J, leaving 24 bases between them. The CDR3 has 17 residues. Germline V gene sequence: CDR1 ENHRY, CDR2 SYGVKD. CDR3 DNA: TGTGCCATCAGTGATCTGAGTAGGGACATCCAAGGGTTTGGCTACACCTTC. Its translation: CAISDLSRDIQGFGYTF.

The chain couples TRBV6-5 to TRBJ1-2, with no clear D. This CDR3 is built from 15 residues. Germline CDR1 and CDR2: MNHEY and SVGAGI. With 0 bases removed from V and 1 base from J, the gap between germline ends came to 9 bases. The CDR3 DNA reads TGTGCCAGCAGTTACTCGCCCGGAAGTAACTATGGCTACACCTTC. It translates to CASSYSPGSNYGYTF.

The genes are TRBV19 and TRBJ2-6, with D possibly matching TRBD2 (6 bases). Germline CDR1 reads LNHDA; CDR2 reads SQIVND (reference sequence). Trimming cost V 6 bases and J 0 bases, with 6 bases left between them. The CDR3 has 14 residues. The CDR3 sequence: CASRGGSGANVLTF. CDR3 coding DNA: TGTGCCAGTAGGGGAGGCTCTGGGGCCAACGTCCTGACTTTC.

This clone was seen just once. V usage is TRBV18 and J usage is TRBJ1-3; D might be TRBD1 (5 bases). From germline, CDR1 is KGHSH and CDR2 LQKENI. This CDR3 is 16 amino acids long. V was shortened by 0 bases and J by 2 bases, with 11 bases between the two germline ends. The CDR3 loop is CASSPPSGFAGNTIYF. The CDR3 coding sequence is TGTGCCAGCTCACCACCGTCAGGGTTTGCTGGAAACACCATATATTTT.

V usage is TRBV11-2 and J usage is TRBJ2-3; 14 bases agree with TRBD2. Per the germline V gene, CDR1 is SGHAT and CDR2 is FQNNGV. This CDR3 is 17 amino acids long. V was clipped by 5 bases and J by 0 bases; unmatched bases: 4. CDR3 in amino acids: CASSPGLAGASTDTQYF. CDR3 sequence (DNA): TGTGCCAGCAGCCCGGGACTAGCGGGGGCCAGCACAGATACGCAGTATTTT.

V usage is TRBV7-9 and J usage is TRBJ1-3; 8 positions match TRBD1. The CDR3 has 15 amino acids. Trimming at V came to 5 bases and at J to 0 bases, leaving 3 bases not matched to a gene. In germline, CDR1 is SEHNR, CDR2 FQNEAQ (reference sequence). DNA of the CDR3: TGTGCCAGCAGCCAAGACAGGGGCTCTGGAAACACCATATATTTT. It is translated as CASSQDRGSGNTIYF.

V usage is TRBV30 and J usage is TRBJ2-2, with a possible D match to TRBD2 (6 bases). V was clipped by 3 bases and J by 7 bases, with 12 bases between them. Per germline, CDR1 GTSNPN and CDR2 SVGIG (reference sequence). This CDR3 is 13 amino acids long. CDR3 region: CAWSRGFDGELFF. CDR3 nucleotides: TGTGCCTGGAGCCGGGGGTTCGACGGGGAGCTGTTTTTT.

The chain combines TRBV5-1 with TRBJ1-3; D uncertain. CDR3 length: 17 amino acids. With 2 bases removed from V and 0 bases from J, the gap between germline ends came to 15 bases. The germline gives CDR1 SGHRS, CDR2 YFSETQ. CDR3 residues: CASSLIPDTFSGNTIYF. The DNA of the CDR3 is TGCGCCAGCAGCTTAATACCTGACACGTTCTCTGGAAACACCATATATTTT.